This T cell receptor (beta chain) was captured by sequencing in a study of cytomegalovirus exposure and HLA in healthy donors. This CDR3 region has 14 residues. The V gene lost 0 bases and the J gene lost 1 base, with 6 bases spanning the gap. In germline, CDR1 is SGHRS, CDR2 YFSETQ. Study conclusions and caveats: Sequencing likely generated an artifact that appeared as a cluster of highly shared sequence variants.

On this clone: Its antigen is currently unknown.

These donors, healthy bone marrow donors, were studied. The PCR employed 60 Vbeta primers together with 13 Jbeta primers. This table comes from immunoSEQ multiplex PCR, and its TCRdb copy is limited to in-frame clones, with some not included. This repertoire includes roughly 190,000 clones. Sequenced sample: PBMCs. This TCR came from a woman aged 18-29 years in good health and CMV-seropositive. The chain recombines TRBV5-1 with TRBJ2-3; a weak D match, TRBD1 (5 bases). CDR3 DNA sequence: TGCGCCAGCAGCTTGGGGGGCCGCACAGATACGCAGTATTTT. It is translated as CASSLGGRTDTQYF.